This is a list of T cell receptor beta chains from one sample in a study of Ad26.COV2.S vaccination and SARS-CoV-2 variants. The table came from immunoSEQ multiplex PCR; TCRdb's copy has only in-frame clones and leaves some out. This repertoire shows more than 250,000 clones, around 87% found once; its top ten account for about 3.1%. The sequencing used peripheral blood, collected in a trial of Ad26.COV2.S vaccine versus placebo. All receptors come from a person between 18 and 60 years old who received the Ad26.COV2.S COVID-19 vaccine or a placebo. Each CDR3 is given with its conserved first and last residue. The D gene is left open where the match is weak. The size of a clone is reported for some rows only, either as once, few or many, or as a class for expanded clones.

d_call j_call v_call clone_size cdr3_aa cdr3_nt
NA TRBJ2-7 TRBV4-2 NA CASSQDGSGDEQYF TGTGCCAGCAGCCAAGATGGGTCAGGGGACGAGCAGTACTTC
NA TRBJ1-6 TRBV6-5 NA CASSYRLGRNSPLHF TGTGCCAGCAGTTACCGCTTAGGGCGTAATTCACCCCTCCACTTT
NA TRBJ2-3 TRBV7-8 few CATNPGKFTDTQYF TGTGCCACGAATCCAGGGAAGTTCACAGATACGCAGTATTTT
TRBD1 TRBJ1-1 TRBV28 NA CASSLGQGFTEAFF TGTGCCAGCAGTTTGGGACAGGGTTTCACTGAAGCTTTCTTT
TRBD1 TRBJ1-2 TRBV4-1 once CASSQDRQGAGGYTF TGCGCCAGCAGCCAAGATCGGCAGGGGGCTGGTGGCTACACCTTC
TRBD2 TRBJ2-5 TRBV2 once CASRGTSGRQETQYF TGTGCCAGCAGGGGGACTAGCGGGAGACAAGAGACCCAGTACTTC
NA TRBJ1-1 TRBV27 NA CASSPPWGGTEAFF TGTGCCAGCAGTCCCCCGTGGGGGGGAACTGAAGCTTTCTTT
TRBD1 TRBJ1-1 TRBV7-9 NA CASSQGVAEAFF TGTGCCAGCAGCCAGGGGGTTGCTGAAGCTTTCTTT
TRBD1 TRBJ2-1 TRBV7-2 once CASSSSLTGVTYNEQFF TGTGCCAGCAGCTCGAGCCTAACAGGGGTTACCTACAATGAGCAGTTCTTC
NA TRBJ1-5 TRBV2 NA CASIRDINQPQHF TGTGCCAGCATTCGGGACATTAATCAGCCCCAGCATTTT
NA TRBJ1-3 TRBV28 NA CASSSGSTQGFGTIYF TGTGCCAGCAGTTCGGGCAGTACTCAGGGGTTTGGCACCATATATTTT
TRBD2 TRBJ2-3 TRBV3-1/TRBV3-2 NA CASSRRGLADTDTQYF TGTGCCAGCAGCCGCCGTGGACTAGCCGACACAGATACGCAGTATTTT
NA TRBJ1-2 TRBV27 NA CASSPLIDYGYTF TGTGCCAGCAGTCCCCTTATCGACTATGGCTACACCTTC
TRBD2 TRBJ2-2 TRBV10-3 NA CASRTSGGDTGELFF TGTGCCAGCCGGACTAGCGGGGGTGACACCGGGGAGCTGTTTTTT
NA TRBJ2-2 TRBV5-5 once CASSLETVTGELFF TGTGCCAGCAGCTTGGAGACGGTCACCGGGGAGCTGTTTTTT
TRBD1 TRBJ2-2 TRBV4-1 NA CASSLPQGALGGELFF TGCGCCAGCAGCCTGCCGCAGGGGGCTTTGGGCGGGGAGCTGTTTTTT
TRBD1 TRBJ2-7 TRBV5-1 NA CASSWGTDYYEQYF TGCGCCAGCAGCTGGGGGACAGATTACTACGAGCAGTACTTC
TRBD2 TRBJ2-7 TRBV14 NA CASSLTLGRARYEQYF TGTGCCAGCAGCCTTACTCTTGGGAGGGCTCGCTACGAGCAGTACTTC
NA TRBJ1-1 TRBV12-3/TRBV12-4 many CASILVDGSEAFF TGTGCCAGCATCCTAGTAGACGGCTCTGAAGCTTTCTTT
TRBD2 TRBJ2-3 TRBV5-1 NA CASSLPGTTRTYTQYF TGCGCCAGCAGCCTACCCGGGACTACGCGCACTTATACGCAGTATTTT
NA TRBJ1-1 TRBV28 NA CASSPTVRTEAFF TGTGCCAGCAGTCCCACAGTGAGAACTGAAGCTTTCTTT
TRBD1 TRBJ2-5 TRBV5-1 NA CASSLVGTGVQETQYF TGCGCCAGCAGCCTCGTAGGGACAGGAGTTCAAGAGACCCAGTACTTC
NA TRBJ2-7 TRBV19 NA CASSTGLAIRYEQYF TGTGCCAGTAGTACCGGTTTAGCGATTCGGTACGAGCAGTACTTC
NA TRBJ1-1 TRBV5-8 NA CASSSLHSGLNTEAFF TGTGCCAGCAGTTCCCTTCACTCGGGGTTGAACACTGAAGCTTTCTTT
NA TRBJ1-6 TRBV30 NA CAWNSGRPGGRAGLNSPLHF TGTGCCTGGAACTCCGGACGACCGGGGGGCCGAGCGGGCCTTAATTCACCCCTCCACTTT
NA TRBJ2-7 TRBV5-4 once CASSLDPRPADEQYF TGTGCCAGCAGCTTGGATCCCCGCCCAGCAGACGAGCAGTACTTC
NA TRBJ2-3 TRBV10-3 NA CAISFQGTTDTQYF TGTGCCATCAGCTTCCAGGGGACCACAGATACGCAGTATTTT
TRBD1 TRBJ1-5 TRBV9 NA CASSGTGNQPQHF TGTGCCAGCAGCGGGACAGGTAATCAGCCCCAGCATTTT
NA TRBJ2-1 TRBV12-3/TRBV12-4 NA CASRPGGGEQFF TGTGCCAGCAGGCCTGGGGGTGGTGAGCAGTTCTTC
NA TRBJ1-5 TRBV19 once CASSIGIRRGSKTNQPQHF TGTGCCAGTAGTATAGGAATTAGGCGGGGATCCAAAACCAATCAGCCCCAGCATTTT
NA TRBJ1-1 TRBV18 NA CASSPRAAETEAFF TGTGCCAGCTCACCCAGGGCGGCAGAGACTGAAGCTTTCTTT
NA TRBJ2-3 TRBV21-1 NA CASRSGTSGGTDTQYF TGTGCCAGCCGATCTGGGACTAGCGGGGGTACAGATACGCAGTATTTT
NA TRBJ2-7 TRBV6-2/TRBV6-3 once CASSYLTRTVHYEQYF TGTGCCAGCAGTTACCTCACCCGGACAGTGCACTACGAGCAGTACTTC